The rows below give T cell receptor beta chains drawn from one sample of a study of shared clonotypes between healthy human individuals. TCRdb's copy holds only in-frame clones and misses some; the assay was immunoSEQ multiplex PCR. The sample has about 2 million clones, approximately 95% seen once; the top ten hold approximately 1%. The sequencing sample was made of naive CD8+ T cells sorted from blood. The receptors were sampled from a man in his late teens or twenties in good health. CDR3s leave out the opening cysteine and the closing phenylalanine or tryptophan.

J	V	CDR3
TRBJ2-2	TRBV30	AWSWQRELF
TRBJ2-7	TRBV13	ASSQGGAPYEQY
TRBJ1-2	TRBV28	ASSFGVSGYGYT
TRBJ2-7	TRBV14	ASSQGGLNEQY
TRBJ1-2	TRBV30	AWSNLRGGYSGYGYT
TRBJ2-3	TRBV7-6	ASSLRTPGTFDYTDTQY
TRBJ2-7	TRBV7-9	ASSFGEGEQY
TRBJ1-3	TRBV7-8	ASSRVGSGNTIY
TRBJ2-7	TRBV6-5	ASSYYNSAYEQY
TRBJ2-1	TRBV7-9	ASSSQQGRDEQF
TRBJ2-7	TRBV27	ASNAGGFSYEQY
TRBJ1-6	TRBV4-1	ASSQAHGMGNSPLH
TRBJ2-1	TRBV6-6	ASRPHPGYNEQF
TRBJ1-4	TRBV28	ASTLRGEKLF
TRBJ2-5	TRBV29-1	SVSSGLDFQY
TRBJ2-3	TRBV5-4	ASSGTGSGGTSTDTQY
TRBJ2-7	TRBV6-1	ASSEAGTAHYEQY
TRBJ2-7	TRBV7-8	ASSLQGRYEQY
TRBJ2-7	TRBV4-1	ASSQEPRSSYEQY
TRBJ1-1	TRBV7-9	ASSPGQGAIIEAF
TRBJ1-2	TRBV27	ASRGWGQGHGYT
TRBJ1-1	TRBV2	ASSEAWDHTEAF
TRBJ1-6	TRBV9	ASSVEGTLNSPLH
TRBJ1-5	TRBV5-8	ASSHPGTGNQPQH
TRBJ2-1	TRBV9	ASSVTSPNEQF
TRBJ2-2	TRBV4-3	ASSQFAGDAGELF
TRBJ1-2	TRBV27	ASSLRGVGVYGYT
TRBJ1-2	TRBV7-9	ASSSSVWGQNYGYT
TRBJ2-7	TRBV10-1	ATDRDREEQY
TRBJ1-1	TRBV15	ATSRDPRDSGYTEAF
TRBJ1-2	TRBV19	ASSMVGGGNGYT
TRBJ1-6	TRBV9	ASSTGTGASPLH
TRBJ2-1	TRBV7-7	ASSLGDSPYNEQF
TRBJ1-6	TRBV19	ASSTGRLDNSPLH
TRBJ1-1	TRBV2	ASREDDTEAF
TRBJ2-7	TRBV4-1	ASSQDQGLGEQY
TRBJ1-6	TRBV19	ASSKDPQGEEVNNSPLH
TRBJ2-7	TRBV6-1	ASRPPRGGPAEQY
TRBJ1-5	TRBV28	ASSFRNQPQH
TRBJ1-1	TRBV30	AWDTGSRTEAF